Each of the 19 T cell receptor beta chains below was sequenced from the same sample in a study of blood T cell repertoires in COVID-19. Method: immunoSEQ multiplex PCR; TCRdb's copy keeps in-frame clones and lacks some. The sample has approximately 190,000 clones, under 85% seen once; the top ten hold roughly 6.6%. The sample taken for sequencing was peripheral blood. The receptors were sampled from a middle-aged woman with acute or convalescent COVID-19.

The gene calls are TRBV30 and TRBJ1-1, with a tentative D call TRBD1 (5 bases). The germline V gene encodes CDR1 GTSNPN and CDR2 SVGIG (reference sequence). The CDR3 sequence is 15 residues long. The V and J ends lost 5 bases and 3 bases respectively, with 19 bases between them. The CDR3 bases are TGTGCCTGGGGAGCCGGGACCCGGGGGTACACTGAAGCTTTCTTT. This encodes CAWGAGTRGYTEAFF.

This CDR3 is CSVGVGNTEAFF. CDR3 nucleotide sequence: TGCAGCGTTGGTGTGGGCAACACTGAAGCTTTCTTT. The chain uses TRBV29-1 and TRBJ1-1, with D unresolved. Looked up from germline, CDR1 is SQVTM and CDR2 is ANQGSEA. V dropped 4 bases and J dropped 2 bases, with 8 bases sitting between them. The CDR3 totals 12 residues.

The V gene is TRBV5-1, the J gene TRBJ2-5; 12 positions agree with TRBD2. Trimming removed 1 base from V and 4 bases from J; junction bases left unmatched: 8. This CDR3 has 17 residues. From germline, CDR1 is SGHRS and CDR2 YFSETQ. The CDR3 coding sequence is TGCGCCAGCAGCTTGTATCTAGCGGGGGGGCGGAGAGAGACCCAGTACTTC. This gives the protein CASSLYLAGGRRETQYF.

Worth noting for this clone: This sample includes further DNA sequences coding for the same CDR3. This chain links TRBV5-1 with TRBJ1-1, with D possibly being TRBD1 (5 bases). V lost 4 bases and J lost 5, with 9 bases in between. The CDR3 runs to 12 residues. Germline CDR1 reads SGHRS; CDR2 reads YFSETQ. CDR3: CASSLRGTEAFF. CDR3 nucleotide sequence: TGCGCCAGCAGCCTAAGGGGTACTGAAGCTTTCTTT.

J is TRBJ1-2 and V is TRBV5-8, with 7 nucleotides matching TRBD1. CDR1 and CDR2 from the germline V gene are SGHTS and YDEGEE. The CDR3 length is 16 residues. The V gene end was trimmed by 0 bases and the J gene end by 7 bases; junction bases not matched to a gene: 12. CDR3 residues: CASSLGQGLLVGGYTF. CDR3 nucleotides: TGTGCCAGCAGCTTGGGACAGGGCCTTCTCGTTGGTGGCTACACCTTC.

V is TRBV12-2 and J is TRBJ2-5; TRBD2, the table's D call, lacks a check against the DNA. TRBV12-2 corresponds to a pseudogene. This CDR3 spans 15 amino acids. CDR3 in amino acids: CARTGGGRPQETQYF. The CDR3 DNA is TGTGCAAGAACGGGCGGGGGGCGGCCCCAAGAGACCCAGTACTTC.

DNA of the CDR3: TGTGCCAGCAGCTTAGGTCGTAGGGACTCGCGTGAGCAGTTCTTC. This codes for CASSLGRRDSREQFF. The V gene is TRBV11-2, the J gene TRBJ2-1; D possibly corresponds to TRBD2 (6 bases). Trimming pared 1 base from V and 9 bases from J, leaving 16 bases between. Germline assignment: CDR1 SGHAT and CDR2 FQNNGV. The CDR3 covers 15 residues.

V is TRBV5-1 and J is TRBJ1-1; D is undetermined. The CDR3 has 12 residues. V was cut by 4 bases and J by 2 bases, with 6 bases left in between. Germline CDR1 and CDR2: SGHRS and YFSETQ. As DNA, the CDR3 is TGCGCCAGCAGCGAACTAAACACTGAAGCTTTCTTT. Its protein is CASSELNTEAFF.

For the CDR3, the DNA is TGCGCCAGCAGCCTATGGCAGGGGATTAATTCACCCCTCCACTTT. Encoded protein: CASSLWQGINSPLHF. The rearrangement joins TRBV5-1 to TRBJ1-6, with D possibly TRBD1 on 6 matching bases. The V end lost 4 bases, the J end lost 6 bases, and 14 bases lay between the germline ends. The V gene's germline CDR1 is SGHRS and CDR2 YFSETQ. There are 15 residues in the CDR3.

This clone has just one count. The J gene is TRBJ2-2, the V gene TRBV19, with TRBD1 as a possible D gene (5 bases). Per germline, CDR1 LNHDA and CDR2 SQIVND (reference sequence). The V gene lost 5 bases and the J gene lost 7 bases, with 14 bases spanning the gap. The length of the CDR3 is 14 residues. DNA for the CDR3: TGTGCCAGTAGTTTACAGGCGAGGAACGGGGAGCTGTTTTTT. Protein sequence: CASSLQARNGELFF.

This clone came up a few times. V and J are TRBV6-5 and TRBJ1-2; TRBD1 agrees at 9 bases. Germline CDR1 and CDR2: MNHEY and SVGAGI. CDR3 length: 15 residues. The trim removed 6 bases at V and 7 bases at J, leaving 12 bases unmatched. CDR3 bases: TGTGCCAGCAGGGTCAAGACAGGGGGGTCTGGTGGCTACACCTTC. It encodes CASRVKTGGSGGYTF.

The CDR3 loop is CASSPSSGGTDTQYF. CDR3 DNA sequence: TGTGCCAGCTCACCCTCTAGCGGGGGCACAGATACGCAGTATTTT. The chain recombines TRBV18 with TRBJ2-3; 9 bases are a match to TRBD2. This CDR3 region has 15 residues. Trimming took 3 bases from V and 1 from J; bases not matched to a gene: 2. CDR1 is KGHSH and CDR2 is LQKENI in the germline V gene.

This clone occurred a few times. CDR3 nucleotide sequence: TGTGCCAGCAGACTAAGCGGCACAGATACGCAGTATTTT. Translating it yields CASRLSGTDTQYF. The chain employs TRBV6-4 and TRBJ2-3, with D uncertain. This CDR3 is built from 13 residues. The V end was cut by 6 bases, the J end by 1 base, with 8 bases between. CDR1 MRHNA and CDR2 SNTAGT come from the germline V gene.

The chain uses TRBV4-1 and TRBJ1-1, with TRBD1 matching over 8 bases. Germline loops: CDR1 MGHRA, CDR2 YSYEKL. This CDR3 is built from 16 residues. With 4 bases clipped from V and 4 bases from J, the junction kept 11 bases outside the gene matches. The CDR3 nucleotides are TGCGCCAGCAGCCTACTTCAGGGGGCAGGGTTCACTGAAGCTTTCTTT. Amino acid sequence: CASSLLQGAGFTEAFF.

A single count supports this clone. This chain links TRBV7-9 with TRBJ2-7; 11 bases line up with TRBD2. J gave up 2 bases and V 4 bases, and 4 bases lay outside the gene matches. The CDR3 extends over 15 amino acids. CDR1 is SEHNR and CDR2 is FQNEAQ in the germline V gene (reference sequence). The CDR3 DNA reads TGTGCCAGCAGCTATGGACTAGCGGGTCCCTACGAGCAGTACTTC. It is translated as CASSYGLAGPYEQYF.

The V call is TRBV7-6, the J call TRBJ2-7, with D tentatively TRBD1 (5 bases). The CDR3 is 15 amino acids. The V end was cut by 2 bases, the J end by 3 bases, with 14 bases between. Per the germline V gene, CDR1 is SGHVS and CDR2 is FNYEAQ. This CDR3 is CASSLSFRQGYEQYF. CDR3 DNA sequence: TGTGCCAGCAGCTTAAGCTTTCGGCAGGGCTACGAGCAGTACTTC.

This chain uses TRBV28 with TRBJ1-2, with 8 bases that match TRBD1. The CDR3 runs 14 residues. V lost 1 base and J lost 4; bases outside the gene matches: 2. Germline assignment: CDR1 MDHEN and CDR2 SYDVKM. CDR3 amino acids: CASSLSDRGYGYTF. CDR3 bases: TGTGCCAGCAGTTTATCCGACAGGGGCTATGGCTACACCTTC.

The chain couples TRBV7-9 to TRBJ1-6, with D tentatively TRBD1 (6 bases). This CDR3 has 15 residues. CDR1 is SEHNR and CDR2 is FQNEAQ in the germline V gene (reference sequence). V was pared by 4 bases and J by 13 bases, with 20 bases between. CDR3 DNA: TGTGCCAGCAGCTCTATGACAGGCCCCTTGGCCCCCCTCCACTTT. Amino acids: CASSSMTGPLAPLHF.

V is TRBV3-1 (or the pseudogene TRBV3-2) and J is TRBJ1-1; D unclear. The CDR3 extends over 16 amino acids. Trimming pared 3 bases from V and 4 bases from J, leaving 18 bases between. Germline values: CDR1 LGHDT, CDR2 YNNKEL (reference sequence). CDR3 sequence (DNA): TGTGCCAGCAGCCAGACGGCGGTTGTGGGTAGCACTGAAGCTTTCTTT. Its protein product is CASSQTAVVGSTEAFF.